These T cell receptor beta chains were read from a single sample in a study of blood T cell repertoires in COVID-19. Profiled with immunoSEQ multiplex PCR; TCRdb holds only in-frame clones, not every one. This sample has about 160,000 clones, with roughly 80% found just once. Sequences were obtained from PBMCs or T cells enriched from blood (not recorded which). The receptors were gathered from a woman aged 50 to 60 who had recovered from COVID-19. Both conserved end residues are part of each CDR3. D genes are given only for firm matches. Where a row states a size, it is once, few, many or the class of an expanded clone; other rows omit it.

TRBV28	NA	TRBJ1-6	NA	TGTGCCAGCAGGATACAGGGAAGGGGTAATTCACCCCTCCACTTT	CASRIQGRGNSPLHF
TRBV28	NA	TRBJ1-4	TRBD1	TGTGCCAGCAGTTCGGGACAGGGGACTAATGAAAAACTGTTTTTT	CASSSGQGTNEKLFF
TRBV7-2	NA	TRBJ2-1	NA	TGTGCCAGCAGCTCGGACTTCCGTCCCTACAATGAGCAGTTCTTC	CASSSDFRPYNEQFF
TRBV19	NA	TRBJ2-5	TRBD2	TGTGCCAGTAGTATAGCCCCTAGCGGCCAAGAGACCCAGTACTTC	CASSIAPSGQETQYF
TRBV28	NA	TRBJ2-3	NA	TGTGCCCTATCTTCGGCGGCAGATACGCAGTATTTT	CALSSAADTQYF
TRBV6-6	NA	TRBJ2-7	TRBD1	TGTGCCAGCCGTACAGGGGCGGTTGATTACCACGAGCAGTACTTC	CASRTGAVDYHEQYF
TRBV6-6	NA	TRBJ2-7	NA	TGTGCCAGCAGTAAGTGGACACAAGAGCAGTACTTC	CASSKWTQEQYF
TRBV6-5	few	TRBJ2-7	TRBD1	TGTGCCAGCAGTTACCTGGGACAGGGGATGGAGCAGTACTTC	CASSYLGQGMEQYF
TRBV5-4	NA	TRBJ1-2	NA	TGTGCCAGCAGCTTGGCGCAGGGTCTATTAGGCTACACCTTC	CASSLAQGLLGYTF
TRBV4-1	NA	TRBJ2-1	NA	TGCGCCAGCAGCCAAGATTCGGGGGACTCCCTCTACAATGAGCAGTTCTTC	CASSQDSGDSLYNEQFF
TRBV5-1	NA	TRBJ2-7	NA	TGCGCCAGCAGCTTGATCCTCCGGGGCGAGCAGTACTTC	CASSLILRGEQYF
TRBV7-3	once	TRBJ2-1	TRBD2	TGTGCCAGCAGCGCTATCGGCCCGGGCGGGAGGTCCTACAATGAGCAGTTCTTC	CASSAIGPGGRSYNEQFF
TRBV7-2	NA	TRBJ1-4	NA	TGTGCCAGCAGCATTCGGGGGGGGGCCCGGGTCGGGACTAATGAAAAACTGTTTTTT	CASSIRGGARVGTNEKLFF
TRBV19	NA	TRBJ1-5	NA	TGTGCCAGTAGTATCTCTCGGGGGGCGAGGGACCAGCCCCAGCATTTT	CASSISRGARDQPQHF
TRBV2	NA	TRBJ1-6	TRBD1	TGTGCCAGCAGCGGGACAGAAGTTAATTCACCCCTCCACTTT	CASSGTEVNSPLHF
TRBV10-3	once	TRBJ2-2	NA	TGTGCCATAGCGGCAGGGGACGGGGAGCTGTTTTTT	CAIAAGDGELFF
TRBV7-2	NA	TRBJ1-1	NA	TGTGCCAGCAGCTTAAGCTCCCAGGGAAGCTTAGCTTTCTTT	CASSLSSQGSLAFF
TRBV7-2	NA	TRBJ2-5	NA	TGTGCCAGCAGCTTAAGGTACCAGGCGGAGACCCAGTACTTC	CASSLRYQAETQYF
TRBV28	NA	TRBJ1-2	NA	TGTGCCAGCAGTGGGAGCTATGGCTACACCTTC	CASSGSYGYTF
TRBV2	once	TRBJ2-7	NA	TGTGCCAGCATCTTTTCTCGCGAGCAGTACTTC	CASIFSREQYF
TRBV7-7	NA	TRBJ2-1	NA	TGTGCTAGCAGCCCAGGTCTCACGTTATACAATGAGCAGTTCTTC	CASSPGLTLYNEQFF
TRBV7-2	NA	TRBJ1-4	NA	TGTGCCAGCAGCTTAAACGGCAGACAGGAACTGTTTTTT	CASSLNGRQELFF
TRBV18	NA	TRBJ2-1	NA	TGTGCCAGCTCACCCCAGGTTGCCGACTACAATGAGCAGTTCTTC	CASSPQVADYNEQFF
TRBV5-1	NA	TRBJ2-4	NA	TGCGCCAGCAGCTTGGACAGGACCATAGCCAAAAACATTCAGTACTTC	CASSLDRTIAKNIQYF
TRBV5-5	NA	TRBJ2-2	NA	TGTGCCAGCAGCTTGGCGACAGCTACGAACACCGGGGAGCTGTTTTTT	CASSLATATNTGELFF
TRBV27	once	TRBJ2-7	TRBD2	TGTGCCAGCACCTCTTCAGGGTCCGGGACTACCCCTTACGAGCAGTACTTC	CASTSSGSGTTPYEQYF
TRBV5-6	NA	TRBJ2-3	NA	TGTGCCAGCAGCTTGTTGGAGTTGGATACGCAGTATTTT	CASSLLELDTQYF
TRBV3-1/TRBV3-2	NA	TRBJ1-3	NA	TGTGCCAGCAGCTTTCAGGGGCAGTTTGGAAACACCATATATTTT	CASSFQGQFGNTIYF
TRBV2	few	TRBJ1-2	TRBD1	TGTGCCAGCAGTTCCGGGACAGGGAGTGGCTACACCTTC	CASSSGTGSGYTF
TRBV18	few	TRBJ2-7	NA	TGTGCCAGCTCACTGAGACCAGGGGGGCAACCTACCTACGAGCAGTACTTC	CASSLRPGGQPTYEQYF
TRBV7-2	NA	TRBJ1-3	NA	TGTGCCAGCAGCTTAGCGGGCGCGAACACCATATATTTT	CASSLAGANTIYF
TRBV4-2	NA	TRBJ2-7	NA	TGTGCCAGCAGCCACGGATCGACAGGAGTTTACGAGCAGTACTTC	CASSHGSTGVYEQYF
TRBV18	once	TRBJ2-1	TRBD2	TGTGCCAGCTCACCATGGTCGGGACTAGTTGGAGAGCAGTTCTTC	CASSPWSGLVGEQFF
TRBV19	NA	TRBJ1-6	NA	TGTGCCAGTAGTATTACAGGGTTGGGTAATTCACCCCTCCACTTT	CASSITGLGNSPLHF
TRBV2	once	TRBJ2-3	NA	TGTGCCAGCAGACAGGGTTGGTTCGGGGATACGCAGTATTTT	CASRQGWFGDTQYF
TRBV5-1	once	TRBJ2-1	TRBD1	TGCGCCAGCAGCTCCGTCCGGGACAGGGAAGGGGATATGGGGTTCTTC	CASSSVRDREGDMGFF
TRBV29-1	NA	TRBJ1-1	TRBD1	TGCAGCGTCGGGACAGGGAGCACTGAAGCTTTCTTT	CSVGTGSTEAFF
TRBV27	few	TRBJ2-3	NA	TGTGCCAGCAGTCTCCTGGGGGGGCGGAGCACAGATACGCAGTATTTT	CASSLLGGRSTDTQYF
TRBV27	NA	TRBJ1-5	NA	TGTGCCAGCAGGATTGAGGCCTATAGCAATCAGCCCCAGCATTTT	CASRIEAYSNQPQHF
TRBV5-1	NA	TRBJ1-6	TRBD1	TGCGCCACCGGGATGGGACAGGAAAATTCACCCCTCCACTTT	CATGMGQENSPLHF
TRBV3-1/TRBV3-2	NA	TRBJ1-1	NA	TGTGCCAGCAGCCGGGGGACAAACATGAACACTGAAGCTTTCTTT	CASSRGTNMNTEAFF
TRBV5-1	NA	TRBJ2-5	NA	TGCGCCAGCAGCTTGGCCAGCGGAGAGACCCAGTACTTC	CASSLASGETQYF
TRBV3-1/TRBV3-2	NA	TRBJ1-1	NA	TGTGCCAGCGTCCTCCGCTTGACAGAGACACCGAGACCACCAACCTTT	CASVLRLTETPRPPTF
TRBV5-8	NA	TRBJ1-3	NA	TGTGCCAGCAGCTTGGAGCTTTTCTCTGGAAACACCATATATTTT	CASSLELFSGNTIYF
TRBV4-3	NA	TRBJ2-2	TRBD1	TGCGCCAGCAGCTGGACAGGGGGCGCGGGCACCGGGGAGCTGTTTTTT	CASSWTGGAGTGELFF
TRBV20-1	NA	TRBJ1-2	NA	TGCAGTGCTAGTTCCCCAGGGAACTATGGCTACACCTTC	CSASSPGNYGYTF